This T cell receptor (beta chain) was recovered during a study of cytomegalovirus exposure and HLA in healthy donors. The PCR employed 60 Vbeta primers together with 13 Jbeta primers. Profiling relied on immunoSEQ multiplex PCR, and the TCRdb table lists in-frame clones only, not all of them. The sample shows more than 75,000 clones, roughly 72% of them seen only once. Findings of the study overall: Most of the CMV-associated TCR beta chains (in a later analysis) appeared to be HLA-restricted.

All the people who gave samples were healthy bone marrow donors. As regards this clone: Its antigen is unidentified. At one end the junction does not follow the germline gene, possibly because of a read error.

CDR3 length equals 14 residues. Per germline, CDR1 SEHNR and CDR2 FQNEAQ (reference sequence). The sample comprised PBMCs. This clonotype was obtained from a man aged 35-49 years in good health and CMV-seropositive. The chain recombines TRBV7-9 with TRBJ2-5, with 14 bases matching TRBD2. CDR3: CSSRGTSGGETQYF. The CDR3 DNA reads as TGTTCCAGCAGGGGGACTAGCGGGGGTGAGACCCAGTACTTC.